The 22 T cell receptor beta chains in this list originate from one sample, sequenced in a study of vaccination effects on CD4 cells after COVID-19. Under the ViraFEST assay, PBMC were stimulated with viral peptide pools so that antigen-specific CD4+ T cells expanded. Sequencing was performed afterwards. The culture ran for approximately 11 days before CD4+ T cells were isolated. Participants received two doses of either the BNT162b2 or mRNA-1273 vaccine. Sequencing used immunoSEQ multiplex PCR; TCRdb keeps in-frame clones, though not all of them. The sample yields about 24,000 clones, roughly 76% seen once. Antigens of these TCRs are unknown. This material consisted of CD4+ T cells from PBMCs cultured with SARS-CoV-2 spike peptides, taken after COVID-19 vaccination. These receptors were collected from a human donor who received a COVID-19 vaccine. Some clones in this sample may be carry-over from other donors' samples.

V and J are TRBV5-1 and TRBJ1-1; perhaps TRBD1 as D (6 bases). Germline values: CDR1 SGHRS, CDR2 YFSETQ. Trimming shortened V by 0 bases and J by 10 bases, and 7 bases separated the two germline ends. The CDR3 length is 11 residues. CDR3 sequence: CASSLEGGAFF. The CDR3 coding sequence is TGCGCCAGCAGCTTGGAGGGGGGAGCTTTCTTT.

This clone was recorded only once. CDR3 in amino acids: CASRDRGVPGANVLTF. DNA of the CDR3: TGTGCCAGTCGGGACAGGGGAGTGCCTGGGGCCAACGTCCTGACTTTC. This chain uses TRBV19 with TRBJ2-6, with 10 bases fitting TRBD1. Trimming at V came to 8 bases and at J to 2 bases, leaving 6 bases not matched to a gene. The CDR3 runs to 16 residues. CDR1 and CDR2 from the germline V gene are LNHDA and SQIVND (reference sequence). The variable domain in full, completed from reference TRBV19 and TRBJ2-6, reads DGGITQSPKYLFRKEGQNVTLSCEQNLNHDAMYWYRQDPGQGLRLIYYSQIVNDFQKGDIAEGYSVSREKKESFPLTVTSAQKNPTAFYLCASRDRGVPGANVLTFGAGSRLTVL.

The gene calls are TRBV28 and TRBJ1-2, with no clear D. Trimming took off 3 bases at V and 5 bases at J, with 4 bases between the two ends. The germline V gene has CDR1 MDHEN and CDR2 SYDVKM. The CDR3 loop spans 11 amino acids. DNA for the CDR3: TGTGCCAGCAGTTTGCTATATGGCTACACCTTC. This translates into CASSLLYGYTF.

This clone was detected only once. The chain uses TRBV5-1 and TRBJ1-4, with D hard to call. Germline assignment: CDR1 SGHRS and CDR2 YFSETQ. The CDR3 is made up of 14 amino acids. Trimming took 3 bases from V and 0 from J, leaving 6 bases between them. CDR3 in amino acids: CASSYTTTNEKLFF. The CDR3, as DNA: TGCGCCAGCAGCTACACAACAACTAATGAAAAACTGTTTTTT.

The V and J genes are TRBV6-6 and TRBJ1-5, with 8 bases lining up with TRBD1. Germline-derived CDR1 and CDR2 are MNHNY and SVGAGI (reference sequence). Unmatched junction bases numbered 9, after V lost 4 bases and J lost 4 bases. CDR3 length: 16 amino acids. The CDR3 region is CASSSPGTGMNQPQHF. The CDR3 nucleotides are TGTGCCAGCAGTTCCCCTGGGACAGGAATGAATCAGCCCCAGCATTTT.

The rearrangement uses TRBV29-1 and TRBJ2-2; D ambiguous. CDR3 size: 12 residues. Between the trimmed V and J ends, which lost 1 base and 7 bases, there was a span of 7 bases. CDR1 and CDR2 (germline): SQVTM, ANQGSEA. CDR3 coding DNA: TGCAGCGTTGAAGTGAATTTCGGGGAGCTGTTTTTT. It codes for CSVEVNFGELFF.

The rearrangement joins TRBV12-3 or TRBV12-4 to TRBJ1-5; 7 bases fit TRBD1. V lost 6 bases, J lost 4 bases, and 3 bases stayed unmatched. This CDR3 is built from 13 residues. CDR3 DNA: TGTGCCAGCAGCTCACAGGGGAATCAGCCCCAGCATTTT. Its protein is CASSSQGNQPQHF.

The V gene is TRBV10-3, the J gene TRBJ2-1, with 8 bases that match TRBD2. The J segment lost 5 bases and the V segment lost 4 bases, leaving 7 bases of the junction unmatched. CDR1 and CDR2 from the germline V gene are ENHRY and SYGVKD. The CDR3 covers 15 residues. The CDR3 sequence: CAISVQRGTDNEQFF. The CDR3 DNA sequence: TGTGCCATCAGTGTCCAGCGGGGGACGGACAATGAGCAGTTCTTC.

The chain carries TRBV29-1 and TRBJ1-2; TRBD1 matches 10 bases. Germline assignment: CDR1 SQVTM and CDR2 ANQGSEA. Trimming took 5 bases from V and 8 from J; bases not matched to a gene: 8. The CDR3 is 13 amino acids. Written as DNA, the CDR3 is TGCAGCGTTACCGGGACAGGGGTGTCCGGCTACACCTTC. It codes for CSVTGTGVSGYTF.

V and J are TRBV6-5 and TRBJ1-4, with TRBD1 identical over 8 bases. V trimming: 6 bases; J trimming: 8 bases; junction bases outside the gene matches: 11. The CDR3 runs 15 residues. CDR1 and CDR2 (germline): MNHEY, SVGAGI. The CDR3 sequence: CASSTFGTGSEKLFF. The CDR3 nucleotides are TGTGCCAGCAGCACCTTCGGGACAGGTTCCGAAAAACTGTTTTTT.

This sequence joins TRBV28 and TRBJ1-1; no clear D. Germline V gene lookup returns CDR1 MDHEN and CDR2 SYDVKM. The CDR3 covers 15 residues. Trimming stripped 6 bases from V and 1 base from J, with 15 bases between. CDR3 residues: CASRLRTTPNTEAFF. Here the CDR3 DNA reads TGTGCCAGCAGGTTGAGGACCACCCCGAACACTGAAGCTTTCTTT.

The chain combines TRBV27 with TRBJ1-2; maybe TRBD1 (5 bases). This CDR3 comprises 15 residues. Trimming pared 5 bases from V and 7 bases from J, leaving 20 bases between. Germline-derived CDR1 and CDR2 are MNHEY and SMNVEV (reference sequence). The CDR3 sequence: CASSPNRGGFLGYTF. CDR3 bases: TGTGCCAGCAGTCCCAACCGTGGGGGGTTTCTTGGCTACACCTTC.

There are a few counts of this clone. The gene calls are TRBV12-3 or TRBV12-4 and TRBJ2-5; either TRBD1 or TRBD2 may supply D (5 bases each). This CDR3 has 13 amino acids. Trimming pared 5 bases from V and 1 base from J, leaving 8 bases between. The CDR3 loop reads CASSGTPQETQYF. Here the CDR3 DNA reads TGTGCCAGCAGTGGGACGCCCCAAGAGACCCAGTACTTC.

This chain joins TRBV27 and TRBJ2-7; TRBD1 or TRBD2 may be the D gene (5 bases each). The germline V and J ends were trimmed by 5 bases and 9 bases, with 17 bases remaining between them. Germline V gene data show CDR1 as MNHEY and CDR2 as SMNVEV (reference sequence). The CDR3 extends over 13 amino acids. The CDR3 region is CASSPRGPLGQYV. The CDR3 DNA reads as TGTGCCAGCAGTCCCCGGGGCCCTCTAGGGCAGTACGTC.

The chain uses TRBV27 and TRBJ2-6; D is unresolved. V lost 4 bases to trimming and J lost 2 bases, with 9 bases between them. CDR1 and CDR2 (germline): MNHEY, SMNVEV (reference sequence). The CDR3 sequence is 15 residues long. The CDR3 sequence: CASSWAGTGANVLTF. The CDR3 DNA follows: TGTGCCAGCAGTTGGGCAGGCACTGGGGCCAACGTCCTGACTTTC.

This rearrangement joins TRBV21-1 to TRBJ1-5; TRBD1, as called in the table, went unchecked against the DNA. TRBV21-1 is a pseudogene. The CDR3 has 16 amino acids. Written as DNA, the CDR3 is TGTGCCAGCATGAAGAACACCGGGACAGGGCGACAGCCCCAGCATTTT. Translated, it gives CASMKNTGTGRQPQHF.

The chain links TRBV2 to TRBJ2-4, with a tentative D call TRBD1 (5 bases). Per germline, CDR1 SNHLY and CDR2 FYNNEI. With 4 bases removed from V and 5 bases from J, the gap between germline ends came to 9 bases. The CDR3 is made up of 13 amino acids. The CDR3 region is CASSADSQNIQYF. The DNA for the CDR3 is TGTGCCAGCAGTGCAGACAGCCAAAACATTCAGTACTTC.

The chain uses TRBV19 and TRBJ2-5, with D possibly TRBD1 on 7 matching bases. V was pared by 5 bases and J by 3 bases, with 13 bases between. CDR3 length: 14 amino acids. Germline V gene sequence: CDR1 LNHDA, CDR2 SQIVND (reference sequence). The CDR3 region is CASSPGGSKETQYF. The CDR3, as DNA: TGTGCCAGTAGTCCAGGGGGGTCCAAAGAGACCCAGTACTTC.

The chain employs TRBV30 and TRBJ2-1, with TRBD2 matching 9 bases. This CDR3 has 16 residues. CDR1 is GTSNPN, CDR2 SVGIG, per germline (reference sequence). V trimming: 2 bases; J trimming: 6 bases; junction bases outside the gene matches: 11. The CDR3 protein is CAWSPDRGGAFNEQFF. For the CDR3, the DNA is TGTGCCTGGAGTCCCGACCGCGGGGGGGCGTTCAATGAGCAGTTCTTC. Variable domain in full (rest from reference TRBV30 and TRBJ2-1): SQTIHQWPATLVQPVGSPLSLECTVEGTSNPNLYWYRQAAGRGLQLLFYSVGIGQISSEVPQNLSASRPQDRQFILSSKKLLLSDSGFYLCAWSPDRGGAFNEQFFGPGTRLTVL.

V gene TRBV7-3 combines with J gene TRBJ2-2, with D hard to call. V was clipped by 2 bases and J by 7 bases, with 11 bases between them. Germline-derived CDR1 and CDR2 are SGHTA and FQGTGA. The CDR3 loop spans 14 amino acids. Here the CDR3 DNA reads TGTGCCAGCAGCTTACTGGGCGTTCGCGGGGAGCTGTTTTTT. Protein: CASSLLGVRGELFF. Together with reference TRBV7-3 and TRBJ2-2, the CDR3 gives the full variable domain: GAGVSQTPSNKVTEKGKYVELRCDPISGHTALYWYRQSLGQGPEFLIYFQGTGAADDSGLPNDRFFAVRPEGSVSTLKIQRTERGDSAVYLCASSLLGVRGELFFGEGSRLTVL.

The chain has TRBV6-4 and TRBJ2-2; tentatively, D is TRBD2 (8 bases). The CDR3 sequence is 19 residues long. The V end was cut by 11 bases, the J end by 4 bases, with 32 bases between. CDR1 and CDR2 from the germline V gene are MRHNA and SNTAGT. The CDR3, as DNA: TGTGCCGTTCAGACAGGGAGGGGAACGGGGGGGCCGGTCACCGGGGAGCTGTTTTTT. As protein: CAVQTGRGTGGPVTGELFF.

This clone has only one observation. This sequence joins TRBV7-9 and TRBJ2-1; 9 bases are shared with TRBD2. The CDR3 is 14 amino acids. Per the germline V gene, CDR1 is SEHNR and CDR2 is FQNEAQ (reference sequence). Losses at the gene ends were 3 bases for V and 6 bases for J; bases not matched to a gene: 3. CDR3 sequence: CASSFAGGLNEQFF. CDR3 sequence (DNA): TGTGCCAGCAGCTTCGCGGGGGGGCTCAATGAGCAGTTCTTC.